This entry concerns a single T cell receptor (beta chain). Its antigen is currently unknown. This sample stems from a study of T cells after yellow fever vaccination. Findings of the study overall: Post-booster repertoires contained most primary-vaccination clones again (about 95% CD4, 88% CD8). Only a minor proportion of clonotypes was detected across both CD4 and CD8 compartments.

Template switching by 5'RACE produced TCR cDNA, adding a universal primer site and UMIs. MiXCR, applied by TCRdb to the 5' RACE reads, yields one record per CDR3 protein. Among more than 300,000 distinct CDR3 sequences listed, around 6.8% were seen once. In germline, CDR1 is MNHEY, CDR2 SVGEGT. This CDR3 spans 13 amino acids. V lost 7 bases and J lost 6; bases outside the gene matches: 5. The sample in question was PBMCs, obtained roughly seven weeks after the first yellow fever vaccination. This receptor was obtained from a man between 18 and 29 years old who received the YFV17D yellow fever vaccine. The chain carries TRBV6-2 or TRBV6-3 and TRBJ2-1, with 8 bases matching TRBD1. The CDR3: CASTRTGRNEQFF. The DNA of the CDR3 is TGTGCCAGCACCAGGACAGGGCGCAATGAGCAGTTCTTC.